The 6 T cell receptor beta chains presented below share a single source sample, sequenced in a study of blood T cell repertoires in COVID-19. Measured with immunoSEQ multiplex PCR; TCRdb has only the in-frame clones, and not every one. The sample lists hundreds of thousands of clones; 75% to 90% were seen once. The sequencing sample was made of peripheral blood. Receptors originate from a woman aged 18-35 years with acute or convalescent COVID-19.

The CDR3 sequence is CASNPGQPRTGELFF. In DNA, the CDR3 is TGTGCCAGCAACCCGGGACAGCCGAGGACCGGGGAGCTGTTTTTT. The V call is TRBV5-8, the J call TRBJ2-2, with 7 bases fitting TRBD1. The CDR3 is made up of 15 amino acids. The germline V gene encodes CDR1 SGHTS and CDR2 YDEGEE. Unmatched junction bases numbered 10, after V lost 6 bases and J lost 5 bases.

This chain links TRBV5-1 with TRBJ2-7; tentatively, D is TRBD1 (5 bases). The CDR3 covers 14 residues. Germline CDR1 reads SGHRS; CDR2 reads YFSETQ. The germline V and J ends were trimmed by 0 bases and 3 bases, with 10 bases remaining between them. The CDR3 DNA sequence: TGCGCCAGCAGCTTGGAGGCAGGGAACTACGAGCAGTACTTC. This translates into CASSLEAGNYEQYF.

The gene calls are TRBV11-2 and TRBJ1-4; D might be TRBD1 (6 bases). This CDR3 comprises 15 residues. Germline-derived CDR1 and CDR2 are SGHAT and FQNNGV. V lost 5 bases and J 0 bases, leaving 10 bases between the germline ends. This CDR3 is CASSRRTATNEKLFF. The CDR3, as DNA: TGTGCCAGCAGCCGTCGGACAGCAACTAATGAAAAACTGTTTTTT.

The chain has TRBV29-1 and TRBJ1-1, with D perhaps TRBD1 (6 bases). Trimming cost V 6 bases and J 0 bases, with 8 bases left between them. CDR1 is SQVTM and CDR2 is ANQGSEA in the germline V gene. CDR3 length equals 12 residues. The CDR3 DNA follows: TGCAGCGTGAGGGGGATGAACACTGAAGCTTTCTTT. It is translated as CSVRGMNTEAFF.

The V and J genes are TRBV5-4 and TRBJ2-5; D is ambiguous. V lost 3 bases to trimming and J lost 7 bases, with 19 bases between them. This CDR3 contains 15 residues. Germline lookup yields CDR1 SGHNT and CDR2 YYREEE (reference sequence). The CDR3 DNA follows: TGTGCCAGCAGCTCCCGCCTCGAGCCCGGAGCGACCCAGTACTTC. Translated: CASSSRLEPGATQYF.

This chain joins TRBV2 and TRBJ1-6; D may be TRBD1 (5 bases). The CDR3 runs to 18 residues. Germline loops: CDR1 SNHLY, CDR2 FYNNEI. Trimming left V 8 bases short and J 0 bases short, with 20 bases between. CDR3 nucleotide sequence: TGTGCCAGCGAGATCCTTGGGGGGGGAAGCTCCTATAATTCACCCCTCCACTTT. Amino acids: CASEILGGGSSYNSPLHF.